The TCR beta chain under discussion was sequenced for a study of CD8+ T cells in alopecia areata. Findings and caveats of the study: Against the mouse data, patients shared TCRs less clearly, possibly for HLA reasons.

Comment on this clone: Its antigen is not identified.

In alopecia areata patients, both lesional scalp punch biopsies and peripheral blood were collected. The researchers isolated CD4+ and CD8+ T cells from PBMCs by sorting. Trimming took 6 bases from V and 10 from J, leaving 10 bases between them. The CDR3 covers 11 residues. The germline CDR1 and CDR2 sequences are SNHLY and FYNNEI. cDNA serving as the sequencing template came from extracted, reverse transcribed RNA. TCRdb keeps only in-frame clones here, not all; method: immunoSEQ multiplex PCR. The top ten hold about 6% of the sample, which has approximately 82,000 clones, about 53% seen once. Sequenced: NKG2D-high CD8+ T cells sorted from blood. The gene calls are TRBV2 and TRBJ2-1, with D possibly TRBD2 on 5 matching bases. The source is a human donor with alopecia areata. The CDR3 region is CASSGGLEQFF. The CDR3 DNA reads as TGTGCCAGCAGCGGAGGACTGGAGCAGTTCTTC.